This is a list of T cell receptor beta chains from one sample in a study of CD4 and CD8 cells across lung adenocarcinoma regions. TCRdb used MiXCR to reprocess the PCR reads, holding one entry per CDR3 protein. This sample has around 4,000 distinct CDR3 sequences, with around 61% found just once. The sequenced sample consisted of CD4+ T cells from the center of a lung tumor. These receptors all stem from a male donor with lung adenocarcinoma. The CD4 and CD8 labels of this study may be unreliable. CDR3s include the opening cysteine and the closing phenylalanine or tryptophan. Fields, in order: V gene, J gene, D gene, clone size, CDR3 DNA, CDR3 protein. A D gene is named only where the DNA matches it firmly. Size values are once, few and many counts, or a class for expanded clones, and some rows have none.

V: TRBV7-2; J: TRBJ2-1; D: .; size: .; DNA: TGTGCCAGCAGCTCCCCGAAGGGGGGTGAGCAGTTCTTC; CDR3: CASSSPKGGEQFF
V: TRBV6-1; J: TRBJ2-1; D: TRBD2; size: .; DNA: TGTGCCAGCAGTCCACGGACTAGCGGTTACAATGAGCAGTTCTTC; CDR3: CASSPRTSGYNEQFF
V: TRBV6-1; J: TRBJ2-3; D: TRBD2; size: .; DNA: TGTGCCAGCAGTGAACCTAGCGCGGGGGGGGGCACAGATACGCAGTATTTT; CDR3: CASSEPSAGGGTDTQYF
V: TRBV10-3; J: TRBJ1-2; D: TRBD1; size: .; DNA: TGTGCCACCTCCCCGGGACAGGGACATTATGGCTACACCTTC; CDR3: CATSPGQGHYGYTF
V: TRBV4-2; J: TRBJ1-2; D: TRBD1; size: .; DNA: TGTGCCAGCAGCCAAGATACAGGGGGTACCTATGGCTACACCTTC; CDR3: CASSQDTGGTYGYTF
V: TRBV6-1; J: TRBJ2-1; D: TRBD2; size: .; DNA: TGTGCCAGCAGTGATGCGGGAGGGTACAATGAGCAGTTCTTC; CDR3: CASSDAGGYNEQFF
V: TRBV6-5; J: TRBJ2-5; D: .; size: .; DNA: TGTGCCAGCAGATTAGGGCGGGAGACCCAGTACTTC; CDR3: CASRLGRETQYF
V: TRBV6-5; J: TRBJ1-3; D: .; size: few; DNA: TGTGCCAGCAGTTACGGGTTCTCCTCTGGAAACACCATATATTTT; CDR3: CASSYGFSSGNTIYF
V: TRBV27; J: TRBJ2-5; D: TRBD1; size: medium-sized; DNA: TGTGCCAGCAGCAGATCCGGGACAGCCAAAGAGACCCAGTACTTC; CDR3: CASSRSGTAKETQYF
V: TRBV7-2; J: TRBJ2-4; D: .; size: .; DNA: TGTGCCAGCGGGTCCGGACACCAAGATACGCAGTACTTC; CDR3: CASGSGHQDTQYF